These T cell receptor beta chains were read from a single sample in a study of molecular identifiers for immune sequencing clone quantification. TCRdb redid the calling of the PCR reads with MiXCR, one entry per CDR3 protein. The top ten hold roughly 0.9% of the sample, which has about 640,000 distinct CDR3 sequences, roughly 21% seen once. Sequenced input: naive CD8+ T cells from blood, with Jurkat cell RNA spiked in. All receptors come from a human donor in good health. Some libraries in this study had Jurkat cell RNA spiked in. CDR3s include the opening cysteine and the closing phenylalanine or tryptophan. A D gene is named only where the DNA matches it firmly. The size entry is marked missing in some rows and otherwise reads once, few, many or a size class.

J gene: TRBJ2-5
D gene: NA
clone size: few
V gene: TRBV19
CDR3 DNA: TGTGCCAGTAGGCCCCAGGGGGGTACAGAGACCCAGTACTTC
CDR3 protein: CASRPQGGTETQYF

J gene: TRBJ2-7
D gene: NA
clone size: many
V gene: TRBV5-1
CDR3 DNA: TGCGCCAGCAGCTTGGGTTGGGGGGCTAGCGGCTACGAGCAGTACTTC
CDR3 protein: CASSLGWGASGYEQYF

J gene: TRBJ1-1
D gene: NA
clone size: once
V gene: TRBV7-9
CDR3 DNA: TGTGCCGGCAGCGAAACCCCTGCGGGGACTGACGCTTTCTTT
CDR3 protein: CAGSETPAGTDAFF

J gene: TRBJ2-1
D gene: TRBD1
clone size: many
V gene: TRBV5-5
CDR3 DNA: TGTGCCAGCAGCTATAGAAGGACAGGATCCTACAATGAGCAGTTCTTC
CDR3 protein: CASSYRRTGSYNEQFF

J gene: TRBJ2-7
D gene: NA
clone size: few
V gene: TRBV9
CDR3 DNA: TGTGCCAGCAGCGTAGACCCCAGCTCCTACGAGCAGTACTTC
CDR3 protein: CASSVDPSSYEQYF

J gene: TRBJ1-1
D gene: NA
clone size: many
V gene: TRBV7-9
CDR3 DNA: TGTGCCAGCAGTTCGGGGGCCACTGAAGCTTTCTTT
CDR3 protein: CASSSGATEAFF

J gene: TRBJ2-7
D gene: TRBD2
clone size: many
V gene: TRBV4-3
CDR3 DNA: TGCGCCAGCAGCCACGGCTCGAGCGGGGGTTACGAGCAGTACTTC
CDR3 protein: CASSHGSSGGYEQYF

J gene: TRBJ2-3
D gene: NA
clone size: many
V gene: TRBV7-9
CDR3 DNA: TGTGCCAGCAGCTTAGGGACCTCTGGCACAGATACGCAGTATTTT
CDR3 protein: CASSLGTSGTDTQYF

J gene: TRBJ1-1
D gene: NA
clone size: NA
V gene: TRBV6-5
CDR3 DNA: TGTGCCAGCAGTTACTCAGGAGAAGCTTTCTTT
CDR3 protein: CASSYSGEAFF

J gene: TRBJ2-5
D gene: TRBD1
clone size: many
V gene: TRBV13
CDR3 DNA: TGTGCCAGCAGCCATTCGGACAGGGAGACCGAGACCCAGTACTTC
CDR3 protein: CASSHSDRETETQYF

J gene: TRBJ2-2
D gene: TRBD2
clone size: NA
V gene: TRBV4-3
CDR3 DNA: TGCGCCAGCAGCCAGGAACGACTAGCGGGGGGCTGGGGCACCGGGGAGCTGTTTTTT
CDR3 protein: CASSQERLAGGWGTGELFF

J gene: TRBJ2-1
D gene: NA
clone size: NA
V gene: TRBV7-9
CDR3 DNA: TGTACCAGCAGTCGCGGAGGAACTTACTACAATGAGCAGTTCTTC
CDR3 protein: CTSSRGGTYYNEQFF

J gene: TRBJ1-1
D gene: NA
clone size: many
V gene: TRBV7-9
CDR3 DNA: TGTGCCAGCGGTGCGGGGAACGCTGAAGCTTTCTTT
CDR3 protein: CASGAGNAEAFF

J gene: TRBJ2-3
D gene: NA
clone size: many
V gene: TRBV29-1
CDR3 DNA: TGCAGCGTTGATTTAGGGGGTAGCACAGATACGCAGTATTTT
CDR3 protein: CSVDLGGSTDTQYF

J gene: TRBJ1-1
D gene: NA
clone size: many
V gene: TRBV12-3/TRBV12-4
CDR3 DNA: TGTGCCAGCAGTTTGACGGTTGGAGACACTGAAGCTTTCTTT
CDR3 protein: CASSLTVGDTEAFF

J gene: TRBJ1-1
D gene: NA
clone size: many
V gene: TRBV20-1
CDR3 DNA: TGCAGTGCTAGAGCCGACATCATGAACACTGAAGCTTTCTTT
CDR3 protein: CSARADIMNTEAFF

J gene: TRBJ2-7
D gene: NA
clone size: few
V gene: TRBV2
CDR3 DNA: TGTGCCAGCAGGTCCGGGACATATTCCTACGAGCAGTACTTC
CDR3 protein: CASRSGTYSYEQYF

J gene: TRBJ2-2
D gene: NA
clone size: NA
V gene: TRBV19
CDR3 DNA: TGTGCCAGTACGGACGGGGGTAGAGCCGGGGAGCTGTTTTTT
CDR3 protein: CASTDGGRAGELFF

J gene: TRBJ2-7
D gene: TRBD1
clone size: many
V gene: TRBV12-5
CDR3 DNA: TGTGCTAGTGGTTTGGGACAGGGTGCGGACGAGCAGTACTTC
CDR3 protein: CASGLGQGADEQYF

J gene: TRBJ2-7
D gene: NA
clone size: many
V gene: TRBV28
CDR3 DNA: TGTGCCAGCAGTCCCGAACAGGGAAAGTACGAGCAGTACTTC
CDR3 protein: CASSPEQGKYEQYF

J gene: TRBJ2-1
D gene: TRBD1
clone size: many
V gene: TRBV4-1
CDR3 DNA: TGCGCCAGCAGCCGGACGGGACAGGGTATTTTCTACAATGAGCAGTTCTTC
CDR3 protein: CASSRTGQGIFYNEQFF

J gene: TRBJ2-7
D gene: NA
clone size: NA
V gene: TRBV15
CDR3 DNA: TGTGCCACCTCTCACAGGTCGTCCTACGAGCAGTACTTC
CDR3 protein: CATSHRSSYEQYF

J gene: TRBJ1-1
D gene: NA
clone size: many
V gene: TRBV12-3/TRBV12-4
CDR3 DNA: TGTGCCAGCAGTCCCGTGTGGGGGGGCACTGAAGCTTTCTTT
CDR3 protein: CASSPVWGGTEAFF

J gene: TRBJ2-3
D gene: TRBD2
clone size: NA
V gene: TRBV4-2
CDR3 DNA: TGTGCCAGCAGCCAAGGAGGACTAGCGGTCTTCAGAGATACGCAGTATTTT
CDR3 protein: CASSQGGLAVFRDTQYF

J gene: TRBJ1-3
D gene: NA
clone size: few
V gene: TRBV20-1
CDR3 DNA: TGCAGTGCTAGAGCCACAGGCAACGAAGGGACTGGAAACACCATATATTTT
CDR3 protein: CSARATGNEGTGNTIYF

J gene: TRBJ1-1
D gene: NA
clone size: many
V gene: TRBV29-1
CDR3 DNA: TGCAGCGTGGCGGGGGACCTCCGCTTAATGAACACTGAAGCTTTCTTT
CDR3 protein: CSVAGDLRLMNTEAFF

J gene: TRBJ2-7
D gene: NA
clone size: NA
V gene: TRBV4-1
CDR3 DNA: TGCGCCAGCAGCCAAGAAACTATGGGACCGGCCTACGAGCAGTACTTC
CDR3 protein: CASSQETMGPAYEQYF

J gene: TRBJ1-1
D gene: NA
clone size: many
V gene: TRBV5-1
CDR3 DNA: TGCGCCAGCAGCTTGCGGGGGGTGACCACTGAAGCTTTCTTT
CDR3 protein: CASSLRGVTTEAFF

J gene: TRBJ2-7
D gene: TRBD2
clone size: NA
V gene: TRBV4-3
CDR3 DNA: TGCGCCAGCAGCCAACGTCAGCTAGCGGGAGTCTACGAGCAGTACTTC
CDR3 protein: CASSQRQLAGVYEQYF

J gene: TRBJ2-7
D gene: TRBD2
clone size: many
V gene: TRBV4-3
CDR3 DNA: TGCGCCAGCAGCCTCCATAGCGGGGGGGCCTACGAGCAGTACTTC
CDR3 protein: CASSLHSGGAYEQYF

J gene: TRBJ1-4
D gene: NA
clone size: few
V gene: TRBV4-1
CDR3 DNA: TGCGCCAGCAGCCAAGACCGGACAGCTTTGGAAAAACTGTTTTTT
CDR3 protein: CASSQDRTALEKLFF

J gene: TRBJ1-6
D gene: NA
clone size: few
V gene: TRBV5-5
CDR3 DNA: TGTGCCAGCAGCTTATCTCGTCAGGGATCTTATAATTCACCCCTCCACTTT
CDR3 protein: CASSLSRQGSYNSPLHF

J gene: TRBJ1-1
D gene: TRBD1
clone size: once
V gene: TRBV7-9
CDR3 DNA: TGTGCCAGCACCCCCTCGAAAGGGGGCGGAGGAAGTGAAGCTTCCTTT
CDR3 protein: CASTPSKGGGGSEASF

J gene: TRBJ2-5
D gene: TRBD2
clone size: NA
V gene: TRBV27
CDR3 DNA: TGTGCCAGCAGTTTACTAGGCCCTAGCGGGAATTCTGGAGAGACCCAGTACTTC
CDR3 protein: CASSLLGPSGNSGETQYF

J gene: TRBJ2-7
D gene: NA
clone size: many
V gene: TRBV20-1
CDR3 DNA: TGCAGTCCCCCCCTGACGGACACTCTAGCCTACGAGCAGTACTTC
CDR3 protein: CSPPLTDTLAYEQYF

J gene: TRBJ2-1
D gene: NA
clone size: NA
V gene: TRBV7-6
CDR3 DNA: TGTGCCAGCAGCCGCTACAGGGAGGAGCAGTTCTTC
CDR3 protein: CASSRYREEQFF

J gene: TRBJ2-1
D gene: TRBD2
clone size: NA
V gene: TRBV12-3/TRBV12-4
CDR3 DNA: TGTGCCAGCAGTTTAGGGCGGGAGGGCCAGGGTGAGCAGTTCTTC
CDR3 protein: CASSLGREGQGEQFF

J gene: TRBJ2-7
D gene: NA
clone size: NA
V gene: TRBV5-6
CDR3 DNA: TGTGCCGGCAGCTTTTGGGCCGCCCCGGGCGCGGAGCAGTACTTC
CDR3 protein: CAGSFWAAPGAEQYF

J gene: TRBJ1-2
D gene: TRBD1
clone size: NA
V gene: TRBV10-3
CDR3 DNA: TGTGCCATCAGCGGGACAGGGGGCGAGTATGGCTACACCTTC
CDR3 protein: CAISGTGGEYGYTF

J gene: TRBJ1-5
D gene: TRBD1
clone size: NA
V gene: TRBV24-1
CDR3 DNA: TGTGCCACCAGGGGACAGGGGGCGGGTCAGCCCCAGCATTTT
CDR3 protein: CATRGQGAGQPQHF

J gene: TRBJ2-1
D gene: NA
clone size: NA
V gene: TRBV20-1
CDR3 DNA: TGCAGTGCTAGGCCCACGTTTGATAATGAGCAGTTCTTC
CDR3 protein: CSARPTFDNEQFF

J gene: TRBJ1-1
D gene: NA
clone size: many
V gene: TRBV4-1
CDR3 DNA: TGCGCCAGCAGCCAAGAGGGGGCCACTGAAGCTTTCTTT
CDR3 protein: CASSQEGATEAFF

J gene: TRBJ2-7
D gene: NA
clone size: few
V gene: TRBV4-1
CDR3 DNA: TGCGCCAGCAGCCAGTCTACCGGGGCCGAGCAGTACTTC
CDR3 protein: CASSQSTGAEQYF

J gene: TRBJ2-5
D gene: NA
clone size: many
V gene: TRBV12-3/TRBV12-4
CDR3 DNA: TGTGCCAGCAGTCCGGGACTGAGAACAACCCAGTACTTC
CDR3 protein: CASSPGLRTTQYF

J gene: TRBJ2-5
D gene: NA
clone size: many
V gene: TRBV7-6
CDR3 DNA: TGTGCCAGCAGCTCGATACTGGGTAGCCAAGAGACCCAGTACTTC
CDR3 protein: CASSSILGSQETQYF

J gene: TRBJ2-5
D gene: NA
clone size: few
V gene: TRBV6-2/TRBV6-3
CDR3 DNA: TGTGCCAGCAGTCGGACTACACTGAGGGAATTCCAAGAGACCCAGTACTTC
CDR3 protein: CASSRTTLREFQETQYF